Below, 24 T cell receptor beta chains from the same sample are listed, as sequenced in a study of T cell clonality in common variable immunodeficiency. The repertoire was sequenced with immunoSEQ multiplex PCR; TCRdb's copy has only in-frame clones and lacks some. This set yields tens of thousands of clones and no singletons; the top ten hold about 9.4%. The sample was peripheral blood mononuclear cells. The receptors come from a person aged 18 to 75 in good health.

This clone was observed many times. The part of the CDR3 DNA that was read is TGCGCCAGCAGCCAAGATTCCCCCCGGGAGACC. This translates into CASSQDSPRET. The whole CDR3 is CASSQDSPRETQYF. This rearrangement joins TRBV4-1 to TRBJ2-5; D ambiguous. The CDR3 end falls 3 residues outside the read, so it is completed with the germline J gene. Trimming took 0 bases from V and 5 from J, leaving 10 bases between them. From germline, CDR1 is MGHRA and CDR2 YSYEKL. This CDR3 region has 14 residues.

This clone has a count of ten or more. Germline and junction disagree at one end, which may indicate a read error. With the read ending 3 residues before the CDR3 end, the germline J gene is used to fill in that end. This rearrangement joins TRBV20-1 to TRBJ2-4, with 9 positions matching TRBD1. The CDR3 covers 14 residues. Per the germline V gene, CDR1 is DFQATT and CDR2 is SNEGSKA (reference sequence). The sequenced part of the CDR3 DNA is TGCGGTGCTAGTCGTCCTGGGACAGGGAACATT. Residues: CGASRPGTGNI. The entire CDR3 protein reads CGASRPGTGNIQYF.

This clone was recorded many times. The read ends 3 residues early relative to the CDR3; the germline J gene fills the gap. The chain employs TRBV20-1 and TRBJ2-3; TRBD2 aligns across 10 bases. CDR3 length: 15 amino acids. Germline trimming cut 5 bases from V and 0 bases from J; bases unmatched to any gene: 5. Germline V gene lookup returns CDR1 DFQATT and CDR2 SNEGSKA (reference sequence). The sequenced CDR3 bases are TGCAGTGCTGTCACTAGCGGGAAGAGCACAGATACG. As protein: CSAVTSGKSTDT. The entire CDR3 is CSAVTSGKSTDTQYF.

The table lists this clone with a few counts. The sequence runs out 3 residues before the end of the CDR3; the remainder is reconstructed from the germline J gene. The J gene is TRBJ1-4, the V gene TRBV25-1, with 10 bases identical to TRBD1. CDR3 length: 15 residues. Germline V lookup: CDR1 MGHDK, CDR2 SYGVNS. V dropped 4 bases and J dropped 7; count of bases not matched to a gene: 6. The DNA read from the CDR3 is TGTGCCAGCAGTGGTCGGGACAGGGGCGTTGAAAAA. As protein: CASSGRDRGVEK. The whole CDR3 is CASSGRDRGVEKLFF.

Of note for this clone: With the read ending 3 residues before the CDR3 end, the germline J gene is used to fill in that end. V gene TRBV10-2 combines with J gene TRBJ1-2, with a tentative D call TRBD1 (5 bases). CDR3 length: 15 residues. The germline V gene encodes CDR1 WSHSY and CDR2 SAAADI. Between the trimmed V and J ends, which lost 7 bases and 6 bases, there was a span of 21 bases. The CDR3 sequence: CASIGPAGLGHGYTF. CDR3 bases read: TGCGCCAGCATAGGTCCGGCGGGACTAGGCCATGGC.

The table lists this clone with many counts. The CDR3 end falls 3 residues outside the read, so it is completed with the germline J gene. This chain links TRBV5-1 with TRBJ2-2; the match to TRBD1 covers 7 bases. After removal of 4 bases from V and 3 bases from J, the junction contained 6 bases not matched to a gene. Germline CDR1 SGHRS, CDR2 YFSETQ. The CDR3 runs 15 residues. CDR3 in amino acids: CASSRQGLDTGELFF. Incomplete CDR3 DNA: TGCGCCAGCAGCCGACAGGGTCTGGACACCGGGGAG. The variable domain in full, with the rest retrieved from reference TRBV5-1 and TRBJ2-2, is KAGVTQTPRYLIKTRGQQVTLSCSPISGHRSVSWYQQTPGQGLQFLFEYFSETQRNKGNFPGRFSGRQFSNSRSEMNVSTLELGDSALYLCASSRQGLDTGELFFGEGSRLTVL.

This clone showed up many times. Distinct nucleotide sequences in the sample also encode this CDR3. CDR3 bases read: TGCGCCAGCAGCTTCTTGTCTGGGGCCAACGTC. It specifies CASSFLSGANV. The entire CDR3 protein reads CASSFLSGANVLTF. The V and J genes are TRBV5-1 and TRBJ2-6; D call uncertain. The CDR3 end falls 3 residues outside the read, so it is completed with the germline J gene. The CDR3 sequence is 14 residues long. V gave up 2 bases and J gave up 1 base, with 4 bases separating them. The V gene's germline CDR1 is SGHRS and CDR2 YFSETQ.

This clone was picked up many times. Read data end 3 residues before the CDR3 end; the end is taken from the germline J gene. The rearrangement links TRBV7-2 to TRBJ1-2; 9 positions match TRBD1. There are 13 residues in the CDR3. CDR1 SGHTA and CDR2 FQGNSA come from the germline V gene. The V gene end was trimmed by 6 bases and the J gene end by 6 bases; junction bases not matched to a gene: 5. This CDR3 is CASRSWDRDGYTF. The sequenced CDR3 bases are TGTGCCAGCAGATCATGGGACAGGGATGGC.

This clone was seen at least ten times. The read finishes 3 residues shy of the CDR3 end, and the germline J gene is used to complete it. The chain recombines TRBV18 with TRBJ1-4; 7 bases match TRBD1. This CDR3 contains 14 residues. Germline CDR1 and CDR2: KGHSH and LQKENI. Trimming took 5 bases from V and 4 from J; bases not matched to a gene: 4. CDR3 DNA (partial): TGTGCCAGCTCAGGGGACAGAAATAATGAAAAA. This sequence encodes CASSGDRNNEK. The whole CDR3 sequence is CASSGDRNNEKLFF.

Concerning this clone: The read terminates 3 residues ahead of where the CDR3 ends, so the germline J gene completes it. The chain carries TRBV11-3 and TRBJ2-5; 9 bases line up with TRBD1. This CDR3 is 15 amino acids long. V lost 1 base, J lost 5 bases, and 5 bases stayed unmatched. Germline assignment: CDR1 SGHNT and CDR2 YENEEA. The CDR3 protein is CASSLGDRAFETQYF. The sequenced part of the CDR3 DNA is TGTGCCAGCAGCTTAGGGGACAGGGCTTTCGAGACC.

This clone occurred many times. Here the CDR3 reads CSARDGWWEGRSSGANVLTF. The DNA read from the CDR3 is TGCAGTGCTAGAGATGGGTGGTGGGAGGGGCGGTCGTCTGGGGCCAACGTC. The V gene is TRBV20-1, the J gene TRBJ2-6; 7 nucleotides align to TRBD2. The CDR3 end falls 3 residues outside the read, so it is completed with the germline J gene. The junction had 15 bases not matched to a gene; V was cut back by 0 bases and J by 1 base. This CDR3 is built from 20 residues. Germline V CDR1 and CDR2: DFQATT, SNEGSKA (reference sequence).

For this clone: Sequence at one end of the junction differs from germline and may be a read error. The read falls 3 residues short of the CDR3 end, and the missing part is taken from the germline J gene. This chain links TRBV7-7 with TRBJ2-3; 8 bases fit TRBD2. The CDR3 length is 15 residues. In germline, CDR1 is SSHAT, CDR2 FNYEAQ (reference sequence). CDR3 region: CASSSGTRRTDTQYF. CDR3 bases read: TGTGCTAGCAGCTCCGGGACTAGACGCACAGATACG.

This clone came up many times. Read data end 3 residues before the CDR3 end; the end is taken from the germline J gene. The V gene is TRBV2, the J gene TRBJ1-1; D not certain. CDR3 length: 15 amino acids. V lost 3 bases to trimming and J lost 0 bases, with 11 bases between them. The germline gives CDR1 SNHLY, CDR2 FYNNEI. The CDR3 region is CASSENGAVNTEAFF. The part of the CDR3 DNA that was read is TGTGCCAGCAGTGAGAATGGAGCGGTGAACACTGAA.

This clone was counted at least ten times. The read halts 3 residues ahead of the CDR3 end, with the missing end drawn from the germline J gene. The rearrangement links TRBV19 to TRBJ2-7; a weak D match, TRBD2 (5 bases). Between the trimmed V and J ends, which lost 6 bases and 3 bases, there was a span of 12 bases. Germline CDR1 and CDR2: LNHDA and SQIVND (reference sequence). The CDR3 is 13 amino acids. The CDR3 spells CASRSDAGYEQYF. The DNA read from the CDR3 is TGTGCCAGTAGAAGCGACGCGGGCTACGAG. Variable domain in full (rest from reference TRBV19 and TRBJ2-7): DGGITQSPKYLFRKEGQNVTLSCEQNLNHDAMYWYRQDPGQGLRLIYYSQIVNDFQKGDIAEGYSVSREKKESFPLTVTSAQKNPTAFYLCASRSDAGYEQYFGPGTRLTVT.

This clone occurred many times. The CDR3 end lies 3 residues beyond the end of the read and is filled in from the germline J gene. The chain uses TRBV28 and TRBJ2-7; 9 bases are a match to TRBD1. The CDR3 sequence is 14 residues long. Germline CDR1 is MDHEN and CDR2 is SYDVKM. V lost 2 bases and J lost 3; bases outside the gene matches: 2. CDR3 DNA (partial): TGTGCCAGCAGTTTAGGGACAGGGAACTACGAG. As protein: CASSLGTGNYE. In full, the CDR3 is CASSLGTGNYEQYF.

This clone was observed at least ten times. The CDR3 end is not reached by the read, which stops 3 residues before it; the germline J gene fills it in. V is TRBV10-2 and J is TRBJ1-2; D call uncertain. With 7 bases removed from V and 6 bases from J, the gap between germline ends came to 12 bases. The CDR3 contains 12 residues. CDR1 and CDR2 (germline): WSHSY, SAAADI. CDR3 bases read: TGCGCCAGCATAGGTACAGCCGATGGC. Translation gives CASIGTADG. The entire CDR3 protein is CASIGTADGYTF.

This clone occurred many times. The read terminates 3 residues ahead of where the CDR3 ends, so the germline J gene completes it. V is TRBV5-1 and J is TRBJ2-7; 9 bases map to TRBD2. Germline V CDR1 and CDR2: SGHRS, YFSETQ. Losses at the gene ends were 0 bases for V and 0 bases for J; bases not matched to a gene: 1. The length of the CDR3 is 15 residues. The covered CDR3 bases are TGCGCCAGCAGCTTGGCTAGCGGGACCTCCTACGAG. Its translation is CASSLASGTSYE. The complete CDR3 protein is CASSLASGTSYEQYF.

This clone appeared many times. The read ends 3 residues before the CDR3 terminus; that terminus is restored from the germline J gene. The chain links TRBV5-1 to TRBJ1-6; 7 nucleotides agree with TRBD1. The CDR3 loop spans 14 amino acids. Unmatched junction bases numbered 4, after V lost 7 bases and J lost 3 bases. Germline lookup yields CDR1 SGHRS and CDR2 YFSETQ. The chain's CDR3 is CASRTGNYNSPLHF. The CDR3 bases that were read are TGCGCCAGCCGGACAGGAAACTATAATTCACCC.

This clone showed up many times. The CDR3 is cut off 3 residues early in the read; its end comes from the germline J gene. The chain employs TRBV19 and TRBJ1-1; TRBD1 agrees at 9 bases. V dropped 5 bases and J dropped 4; count of bases not matched to a gene: 2. Germline CDR1 is LNHDA and CDR2 is SQIVND (reference sequence). This CDR3 comprises 13 residues. The CDR3 sequence is CASSGTGSTEAFF. Partial CDR3 DNA: TGTGCCAGTAGTGGGACAGGGAGCACTGAA.

This clone was recorded many times. The DNA read from the CDR3 is TGTGCCAGCAGCTTACCAGGGGGCGGTCTCCACGAG. Translating it yields CASSLPGGGLHE. The whole CDR3 region reads CASSLPGGGLHEQYF. J is TRBJ2-7 and V is TRBV5-4; 8 nucleotides line up with TRBD1. The read ends 3 residues before the CDR3 terminus; that terminus is restored from the germline J gene. The CDR3 has 15 residues. The germline CDR1 and CDR2 sequences are SGHNT and YYREEE (reference sequence). Trimming at V came to 2 bases and at J to 5 bases, leaving 9 bases not matched to a gene.

Comment on this clone: The missing CDR3 end, 3 residues past where the read stops, is filled in from the germline J gene. The chain joins TRBV5-1 to TRBJ2-5; the D gene is possibly TRBD2 (5 bases). Deletions cut 2 bases from V and 7 bases from J, with 9 bases between. The V gene's germline CDR1 is SGHRS and CDR2 YFSETQ. The CDR3 covers 12 residues. Incomplete CDR3 DNA: TGCGCCAGCAGCTTTGAACGGGGGACC. It codes for CASSFERGT. The entire CDR3 sequence reads CASSFERGTQYF.

This clone was found many times. The CDR3 goes on 3 residues after the read ends, and that part is filled in from the germline J gene. The chain carries TRBV5-4 and TRBJ2-3; D may be TRBD2 (5 bases). CDR1 and CDR2 from the germline V gene are SGHNT and YYREEE (reference sequence). Trimming shortened V by 0 bases and J by 3 bases, and 11 bases separated the two germline ends. The CDR3 covers 15 residues. CDR3 protein: CASSLDFGGTDTQYF. CDR3 DNA, as far as it was read: TGTGCCAGCAGCTTGGATTTTGGCGGGACAGATACG.

This clone occurred many times. The read terminates 3 residues ahead of where the CDR3 ends, so the germline J gene completes it. This chain links TRBV7-3 with TRBJ2-3; D not resolved. This CDR3 has 12 residues. V was cut by 1 base and J by 4 bases, with 3 bases left in between. Germline V gene lookup returns CDR1 SGHTA and CDR2 FQGTGA. CDR3: CASSLSADTQYF. The DNA read from the CDR3 is TGTGCCAGCAGCTTAAGCGCAGATACG.

This clone was seen ten or more times. The read ends 3 residues early relative to the CDR3; the germline J gene fills the gap. This rearrangement joins TRBV5-1 to TRBJ1-5; tentative D call: TRBD1 (5 bases). The germline gives CDR1 SGHRS, CDR2 YFSETQ. Trimming removed 3 bases from V and 6 bases from J, with 19 bases in between. The CDR3 is 16 amino acids. CDR3 region: CASSWMGVGEGQPQHF. The part of the CDR3 DNA that was read is TGCGCCAGCAGCTGGATGGGAGTAGGGGAGGGTCAGCCC.